The T cell receptor beta chain under discussion was sequenced for a study of neurological immune-mediated disorders. This clonotype was seen repeatedly, ten times or more. Deletions cut 7 bases from V and 2 bases from J, with 9 bases between. Germline CDR1 reads ENHRY; CDR2 reads SYGVKD. This CDR3 region has 14 residues. One entry per CDR3 protein results from TCRdb running MiXCR on the 5' RACE reads. Among tens of thousands of distinct CDR3 sequences listed, roughly 17% were seen once. The sample consisted of CD8+ T cells from blood. The receptor was derived from a woman aged 18 to 35 with multiple sclerosis. The rearrangement links TRBV10-3 to TRBJ1-6; D uncertain. Here the CDR3 DNA reads TGTGCCATCACCGACAACCCCTATAATTCACCCCTCCACTTT. The encoded protein is CAITDNPYNSPLHF.